Described below is a single T cell receptor beta chain sequence and its context. The data derive from a study of control samples from healthy donors and cancer patients. Trimming left V 6 bases short and J 3 bases short, with 11 bases between. Germline-derived CDR1 and CDR2 are SGHTA and FQGTGA. CDR3 length: 13 amino acids. Sequencing was performed with immunoSEQ multiplex PCR; in TCRdb, only in-frame clones are kept and a portion is missing. The sample holds tens of thousands of clones, less than 90% seen once. This sequence joins TRBV7-3 and TRBJ1-1; D unresolved. The sequence derives from a woman aged 45-60 years in good health. Sequencing was carried out using blood. CDR3 amino acids: CASSSSTYTEAFF. CDR3 coding DNA: TGTGCCAGCAGTTCGTCCACCTACACTGAAGCTTTCTTT.